These 7 T cell receptor beta chains were all obtained from the same sample, sequenced in a study of cytomegalovirus exposure and HLA in healthy donors. Use of 60 Vbeta and 13 Jbeta primers characterized the PCR. Sequenced by immunoSEQ multiplex PCR; TCRdb stores in-frame clones only, minus some. In the table there are 85,000 to 100,000 clones, around 86% of which are singletons. The source material was PBMCs. These receptors were obtained from a man aged 25-45 years in good health and CMV-seropositive.

This clone came up a few times. This sequence joins TRBV11-3 and TRBJ1-1; maybe TRBD1 (5 bases). This CDR3 spans 13 amino acids. Trimming removed 4 bases at V and 7 bases at J, with 13 bases between. Germline CDR1 is SGHNT and CDR2 is YENEEA. CDR3 coding DNA: TGTGCCAGCAGCTCTAATGGGGGGGTTGAAGCTTTCTTT. Translating it yields CASSSNGGVEAFF.

This chain uses TRBV30 with TRBJ2-2, with 10 bases matching TRBD2. The V segment lost 5 bases and the J segment 1 base; nucleotides outside the gene matches: 10. Germline CDR1 reads GTSNPN; CDR2 reads SVGIG (reference sequence). The CDR3 length is 17 residues. CDR3 nucleotide sequence: TGTGCCTGGGACGCCCGCCGGACTAGCGGGAACACCGGGGAGCTGTTTTTT. It is translated as CAWDARRTSGNTGELFF. Based on the CDR3 plus reference TRBV30 and TRBJ2-2, the full variable domain is SQTIHQWPATLVQPVGSPLSLECTVEGTSNPNLYWYRQAAGRGLQLLFYSVGIGQISSEVPQNLSASRPQDRQFILSSKKLLLSDSGFYLCAWDARRTSGNTGELFFGEGSRLTVL.

V usage is TRBV6-5 and J usage is TRBJ1-2; TRBD1 agrees at 7 bases. This CDR3 has 15 residues. Trimming took 7 bases from V and 4 from J; bases not matched to a gene: 12. Germline V gene data show CDR1 as MNHEY and CDR2 as SVGAGI. Here the CDR3 reads CASNSLRDRLYGYTF. In nucleotides, the CDR3 is TGTGCCAGCAATTCTTTGCGGGACAGACTCTATGGCTACACCTTC.

The chain links TRBV7-3 to TRBJ2-3, with 8 bases aligning to TRBD1. Unmatched junction bases numbered 10, after V lost 5 bases and J lost 3 bases. The CDR3 has 16 amino acids. Germline-derived CDR1 and CDR2 are SGHTA and FQGTGA. The CDR3 reads CASSVTGGRSTDTQYF. CDR3 nucleotides: TGTGCCAGCAGCGTTACAGGGGGACGATCGACAGATACGCAGTATTTT.

This clone was seen a single time. The chain has TRBV29-1 and TRBJ2-3; 10 nucleotides agree with TRBD1. CDR1 SQVTM and CDR2 ANQGSEA come from the germline V gene. This CDR3 has 16 residues. V lost 4 bases and J lost 5; bases outside the gene matches: 12. CDR3 bases: TGCAGCGTTGGTCAAACCGGGACAGGGGTTGGAGATACGCAGTATTTT. This codes for CSVGQTGTGVGDTQYF.

The chain has TRBV27 and TRBJ2-7; 12 nucleotides align to TRBD2. This CDR3 contains 17 residues. Trimming cost V 5 bases and J 3 bases; bases outside gene matches: 11. Germline V gene data show CDR1 as MNHEY and CDR2 as SMNVEV (reference sequence). The CDR3 coding sequence is TGTGCCAGCAGTCAATCCGGACTAGCGGGATCGGGCTACGAGCAGTACTTC. Its protein is CASSQSGLAGSGYEQYF.

The chain links TRBV7-6 to TRBJ2-7; TRBD1 is a possible D gene (5 bases). Germline-derived CDR1 and CDR2 are SGHVS and FNYEAQ. Trimming took 4 bases from V and 0 from J, leaving 13 bases between them. The CDR3 contains 15 residues. CDR3 region: CASSSVDTGSYEQYF. The CDR3 coding sequence is TGTGCCAGCAGCTCGGTGGACACTGGCTCCTACGAGCAGTACTTC.